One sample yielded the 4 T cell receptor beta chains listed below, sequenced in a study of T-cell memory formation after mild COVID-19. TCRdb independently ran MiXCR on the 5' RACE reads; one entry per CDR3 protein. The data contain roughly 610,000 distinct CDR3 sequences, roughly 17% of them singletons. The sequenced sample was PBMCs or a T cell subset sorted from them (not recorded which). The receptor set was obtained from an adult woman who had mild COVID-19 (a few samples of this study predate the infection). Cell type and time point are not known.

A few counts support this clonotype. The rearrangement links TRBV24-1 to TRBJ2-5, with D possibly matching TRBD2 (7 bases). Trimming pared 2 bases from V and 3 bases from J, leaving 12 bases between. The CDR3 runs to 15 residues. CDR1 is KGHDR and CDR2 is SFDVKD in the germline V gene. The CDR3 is CATSDWGGVEETQYF. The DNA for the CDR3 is TGTGCCACCAGTGATTGGGGGGGCGTCGAAGAGACCCAGTACTTC.

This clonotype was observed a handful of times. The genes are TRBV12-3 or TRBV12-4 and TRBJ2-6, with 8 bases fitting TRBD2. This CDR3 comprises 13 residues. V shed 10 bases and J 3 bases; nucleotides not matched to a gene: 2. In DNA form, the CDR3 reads TGTGCCACCGGGGGGGTTGGGGCCAACGTCCTGACTTTC. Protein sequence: CATGGVGANVLTF.

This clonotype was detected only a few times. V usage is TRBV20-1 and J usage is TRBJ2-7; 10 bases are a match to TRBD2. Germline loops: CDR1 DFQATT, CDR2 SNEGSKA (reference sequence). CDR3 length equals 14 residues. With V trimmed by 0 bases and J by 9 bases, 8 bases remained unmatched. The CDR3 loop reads CSARDSAGGSRQYF. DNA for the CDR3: TGCAGTGCTAGAGATTCAGCGGGGGGGTCGCGGCAGTACTTC.

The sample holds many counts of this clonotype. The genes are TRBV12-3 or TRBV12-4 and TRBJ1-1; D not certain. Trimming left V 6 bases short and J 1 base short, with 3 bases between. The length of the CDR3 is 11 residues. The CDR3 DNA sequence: TGTGCCAGCAGGAGGAACACTGAAGCTTTCTTT. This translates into CASRRNTEAFF.